Given below is one T cell receptor (beta chain) in context. Its antigen is as yet unknown. This sample was taken from a study of cytomegalovirus exposure and HLA in healthy donors. V dropped 11 bases and J dropped 6 bases, with 19 bases sitting between them. The CDR3 has 13 residues. The germline V gene has CDR1 MNHNY and CDR2 SVGAGI (reference sequence). Study-wide findings and caveats: Sequencing had likely introduced a cluster of highly shared sequence variants as an artifact. Being productive about 90% or about 30% of the time was typical of most TCR beta V segments in an earlier analysis. It was 150 to 200 TCR beta chains that were listed as cytomegalovirus-associated.

PCR primers comprised 60 Vbeta and 13 Jbeta primers. TCRdb keeps only in-frame clones here, not all; method: immunoSEQ multiplex PCR. The sample contains 190,000 or so clones, about four fifths of which appear only once. The origin of this receptor is a woman aged 45-59 years in good health and CMV-seropositive. The V and J genes are TRBV6-6 and TRBJ1-1; a possible D gene is TRBD1 (5 bases). The sample comprised PBMCs. The CDR3 is CASRGVVDPEAFF. The CDR3 coding sequence is TGTGCCTCCCGGGGGGTAGTGGACCCTGAAGCTTTCTTT.